These T cell receptor beta chains were read from a single sample in a study of T cell changes during pregnancy in multiple sclerosis. Sequencing used immunoSEQ multiplex PCR; TCRdb keeps in-frame clones, though not all of them. The profile covers around 36,000 clones, with over 75% appearing a single time and less than 8.5% taken by the ten largest. The sample was CD8+ T cells from peripheral blood mononuclear cells, taken before pregnancy. The source of these receptors is a female donor with multiple sclerosis, enrolled in a pregnancy study. The CDR3 runs from the conserved cysteine through the conserved F or W. D genes are given only for firm matches. Some rows have no size entry. The others give once, few or many, or a class for an expanded clone.

clone_size d_call j_call cdr3_length v_call cdr3_aa
once TRBD1 TRBJ1-2 16 TRBV9 CASSPRTGAPVSGYTF
NA NA TRBJ2-7 14 TRBV28 CASSPRGSLYEQYF
once NA TRBJ2-2 15 TRBV28 CASSFTGWADGELFF
NA NA TRBJ1-1 16 TRBV15 CATSRDFGGLNTEAFF
NA TRBD1 TRBJ2-7 14 TRBV7-9 CASSLTGTGAEQYF
once NA TRBJ2-2 14 TRBV27 CASSLSGLTGELFF
NA NA TRBJ2-5 16 TRBV28 CASTHSLTGYQETQYF
NA TRBD2 TRBJ2-1 15 TRBV28 CASLGLAGGGWEQFF
few TRBD2 TRBJ2-1 16 TRBV15 CATSRDKTSGNNEQFF
NA NA TRBJ2-7 13 TRBV11-2 CASSSDSSFEQYF
once NA TRBJ2-7 14 TRBV7-9 CASSLSPGPYEQYF
NA NA TRBJ2-5 13 TRBV7-6 CASSLAQGETQYF
NA NA TRBJ1-4 14 TRBV5-6 CASSPRGYGEKLFF
NA TRBD2 TRBJ2-7 15 TRBV19 CASSMGTSAFYEQYF
NA TRBD1 TRBJ2-7 15 TRBV5-4 CASSSTGGKGYEQYF
NA TRBD1 TRBJ2-1 11 TRBV7-9 CASSYRGEQFF
NA TRBD2 TRBJ2-3 16 TRBV6-1 CASSGPLSGSIDTQYF
NA NA TRBJ2-5 12 TRBV18 CASSLHYETQYF